This record covers a single TCR beta chain. The antigen is unknown. These data come from a study of shared clonotypes between healthy human individuals. Study observations and caveats: Estimated richness values were generally larger in naive subsets than in memory subsets.

The study drew all its donors from Caucasian adults living in Nashville, Tennessee. The repertoire was sequenced with immunoSEQ multiplex PCR; TCRdb's copy has only in-frame clones and lacks some. Here the sample spans some 360,000 clones, roughly 70% being singletons. Germline lookup yields CDR1 ENHRY and CDR2 SYGVKD. The V and J ends lost 8 bases and 10 bases respectively, with 24 bases between them. The CDR3 contains 15 residues. The chain couples TRBV10-3 to TRBJ2-1; D possibly corresponds to TRBD2 (5 bases). Sequenced input: memory CD4+ T cells sorted from blood. Subset defined: CD45RA-negative fraction. The receptor comes from a man aged 25 to 40 in good health. The CDR3 bases are TGTGCCATCTATGACGACGAAAGGGAGTGGGGAGAGCAGTTCTTC. Translating gives CAIYDDEREWGEQFF.